The 14 T cell receptor beta chains below all came from one sample that was sequenced in a study of T cell clonality in common variable immunodeficiency. Produced via immunoSEQ multiplex PCR; TCRdb's table is partial and in-frame only. The specimen gives some 38,000 clones without singletons; the ten biggest hold 2.5% to 3.5%. Input material: peripheral blood mononuclear cells. These receptors all come from a person between 18 and 70 years old in good health.

This clone came up many times. The CDR3 loop is CSTPDRGQSRNEQFF. The part of the CDR3 DNA that was read is TGCAGTACCCCGGACAGGGGGCAGAGTCGGAATGAG. V usage is TRBV20-1 and J usage is TRBJ2-1, with 11 bases identical to TRBD1. The read finishes 3 residues shy of the CDR3 end, and the germline J gene is used to complete it. V gave up 8 bases and J gave up 7 bases; unmatched junction bases: 13. This CDR3 is built from 15 residues. Germline CDR1 reads DFQATT; CDR2 reads SNEGSKA (reference sequence).

There are many counts of this clone. The DNA ends 3 residues before the CDR3 does, and the rest of the CDR3 is filled in from the germline J gene. The chain recombines TRBV7-3 with TRBJ2-7; a possible D gene is TRBD1 (5 bases). The germline gives CDR1 SGHTA, CDR2 FQGTGA. Between the trimmed V and J ends, which lost 1 base and 0 bases, there was a span of 10 bases. The CDR3 runs 15 residues. This CDR3 reads CASSLNTGYSYEQYF. CDR3 DNA (partial): TGTGCCAGCAGCTTAAACACAGGATACTCCTACGAG. The variable domain in full, completed from reference TRBV7-3 and TRBJ2-7, reads GAGVSQTPSNKVTEKGKYVELRCDPISGHTALYWYRQSLGQGPEFLIYFQGTGAADDSGLPNDRFFAVRPEGSVSTLKIQRTERGDSAVYLCASSLNTGYSYEQYFGPGTRLTVT.

The table lists this clone with many counts. The covered CDR3 bases are TGTGCCAGCAGCTTGGCGGGTAATGAAAAA. This encodes CASSLAGNEK. The whole CDR3 region reads CASSLAGNEKLFF. V is TRBV5-5 and J is TRBJ1-4; D is unresolved. Coverage ceases 3 residues before the CDR3 finishes, and the germline J gene fills in the end. Looked up from germline, CDR1 is SGHKS and CDR2 is YYEKEE (reference sequence). The CDR3 extends over 13 amino acids. Trimming cost V 0 bases and J 4 bases, with 4 bases left between them.

This clone was counted ten times or more. Read sequence stops 3 residues before the CDR3 end, and the germline J gene provides the missing end. V gene TRBV5-6 combines with J gene TRBJ1-2; D is unresolved. Per the germline V gene, CDR1 is SGHDT and CDR2 is YYEEEE. The CDR3 has 8 residues. The DNA read from the CDR3 is TGTGAGAAAAGGCCT. Its translation is CEKRP. The whole CDR3 is CEKRPYTF.

This clone was detected many times. The read terminates 3 residues before the CDR3 end, so the remaining end is supplied by the germline J gene. This sequence joins TRBV5-1 and TRBJ2-1, with 10 bases matching TRBD2. CDR1 is SGHRS and CDR2 is YFSETQ in the germline V gene. V dropped 4 bases and J dropped 2; count of bases not matched to a gene: 6. The CDR3 spans 16 residues. CDR3 DNA (partial): TGCGCCAGCAGCACAACCGGACTAGCGGCCTACAATGAG. This gives the protein CASSTTGLAAYNE. The full CDR3 reads CASSTTGLAAYNEQFF.

This clone came up a few times. A much larger clone lies one base from this, so it may be a read error. The observed sequence ends 3 residues before the CDR3 terminus, with the missing tail filled in from the germline J gene. V and J are TRBV18 and TRBJ2-2; D perhaps matches TRBD1 (5 bases). The germline V gene has CDR1 KGHSH and CDR2 LQKENI. The CDR3 totals 13 residues. The CDR3 is CASSQGRDEKLFF. The covered CDR3 bases are TGTGCCAGCTCCCAGGGAAGAGACGAAAAG.

This clone has a count of ten or more. The DNA ends 3 residues before the CDR3 does, and the rest of the CDR3 is filled in from the germline J gene. V is TRBV20-1 and J is TRBJ2-3, with no clear D. Deletions cut 0 bases from V and 7 bases from J, with 8 bases between. The length of the CDR3 is 12 residues. From germline, CDR1 is DFQATT and CDR2 SNEGSKA (reference sequence). The CDR3 protein is CSARESLNTQYF. The CDR3 DNA, read in part, is TGCAGTGCTAGAGAGTCTCTAAATACG.

This clone was seen at least ten times. The sequence runs out 3 residues before the end of the CDR3; the remainder is reconstructed from the germline J gene. The chain couples TRBV19 to TRBJ2-1; 11 bases agree with TRBD2. The CDR3 runs to 15 residues. The germline CDR1 and CDR2 sequences are LNHDA and SQIVND (reference sequence). V shed 1 base and J 6 bases; nucleotides not matched to a gene: 2. The sequenced part of the CDR3 DNA is TGTGCCAGTAGTATAGGAACTAGCGGGAGCAATGAG. Amino acid sequence: CASSIGTSGSNE. The full CDR3 reads CASSIGTSGSNEQFF.

This clone came up many times. CDR3 DNA, as far as it was read: TGCGCCAGCAGATTAGAGGCTACAGGCGGGGCTGAA. It yields the protein CASRLEATGGAE. The full CDR3 is CASRLEATGGAEAFF. The rearrangement uses TRBV5-1 and TRBJ1-1; a weak D match, TRBD1 (5 bases). The read terminates 3 residues ahead of where the CDR3 ends, so the germline J gene completes it. The CDR3 is 15 amino acids. Trimming left V 5 bases short and J 6 bases short, with 20 bases between. Germline-derived CDR1 and CDR2 are SGHRS and YFSETQ.

This clone has at least ten counts. The CDR3 goes on 3 residues after the read ends, and that part is filled in from the germline J gene. The chain carries TRBV20-1 and TRBJ1-5; 10 bases match TRBD1. The CDR3 covers 13 residues. In germline, CDR1 is DFQATT, CDR2 SNEGSKA (reference sequence). With V trimmed by 1 base and J by 8 bases, 2 bases remained unmatched. The sequenced CDR3 bases are TGCAGTGCTAGAGCGACAGGGGGCGAGCCC. This encodes CSARATGGEP. The CDR3 in its entirety is CSARATGGEPQHF.

The CDR3 sequence: CASWPRDRGGNTEAFF. Incomplete CDR3 DNA: TGTGCCAGCTGGCCTAGAGATAGGGGCGGAAACACTGAA. The genes are TRBV19 and TRBJ1-1; D may be TRBD1 (5 bases). The CDR3 extends 3 residues past the end of the read, so its final part is completed from the germline J gene. The CDR3 has 16 amino acids. Deletions cut 9 bases from V and 2 bases from J, with 22 bases between. Germline-derived CDR1 and CDR2 are LNHDA and SQIVND (reference sequence).

This clone was detected a few times. The read ends 3 residues before the CDR3 terminus; that terminus is restored from the germline J gene. The chain combines TRBV19 with TRBJ2-1; 14 bases line up with TRBD2. The CDR3 contains 14 residues. The ends lost 4 bases at V and 9 bases at J; junction bases unmatched: 2. Germline V gene lookup returns CDR1 LNHDA and CDR2 SQIVND (reference sequence). CDR3 DNA (partial): TGTGCCAGTAGTAGACTAGCGGGAGGGGTTGAG. It is translated as CASSRLAGGVE. Given in full, the CDR3 is CASSRLAGGVEQFF.

This clone was seen many times. The read is 3 residues too short to cover the CDR3 end, so that end is filled in from the germline J gene. This rearrangement joins TRBV20-1 to TRBJ2-7; 7 bases map to TRBD1. The J segment lost 0 bases and the V segment lost 5 bases, leaving 10 bases of the junction unmatched. The CDR3 loop spans 15 amino acids. Germline CDR1 is DFQATT and CDR2 is SNEGSKA (reference sequence). The CDR3 spells CSAQASTGSSYEQYF. The sequenced part of the CDR3 DNA is TGCAGTGCTCAAGCCTCGACAGGGAGCTCCTACGAG.

With respect to this clone: The read gets to within 3 residues of the CDR3 end, and the germline J gene fills in the rest. The chain employs TRBV7-8 and TRBJ2-7, with 8 bases that match TRBD1. After removal of 1 base from V and 2 bases from J, the junction contained 1 base not matched to a gene. The germline CDR1 and CDR2 sequences are SGHVS and FQNEAQ. The CDR3 sequence is 14 residues long. The CDR3 is CASSLGTGPYEQYF. The CDR3 DNA, read in part, is TGTGCCAGCAGCTTAGGGACAGGGCCCTACGAG.